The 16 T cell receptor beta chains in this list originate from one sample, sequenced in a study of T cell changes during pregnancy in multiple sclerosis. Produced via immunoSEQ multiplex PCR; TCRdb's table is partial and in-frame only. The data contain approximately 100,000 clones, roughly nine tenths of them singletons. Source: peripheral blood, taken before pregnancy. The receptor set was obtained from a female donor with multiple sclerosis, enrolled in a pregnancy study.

CDR3 DNA: TGTGCCAGCAGCTTAGGCCCGAGGCCAGACTCTAACTATGGCTACACCTTC. As protein: CASSLGPRPDSNYGYTF. The chain uses TRBV13 and TRBJ1-2; unclear D gene. The CDR3 has 17 residues. Germline V gives CDR1 PRHDT, CDR2 FYEKMQ (reference sequence). Trimming took 0 bases from V and 0 from J, leaving 14 bases between them.

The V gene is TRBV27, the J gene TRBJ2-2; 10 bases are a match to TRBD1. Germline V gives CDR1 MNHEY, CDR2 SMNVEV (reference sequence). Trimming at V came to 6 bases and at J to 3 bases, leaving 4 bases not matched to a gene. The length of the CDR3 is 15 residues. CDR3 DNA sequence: TGTGCCAGCAGAAGACAGGGGGCCTACACCGGGGAGCTGTTTTTT. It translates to CASRRQGAYTGELFF.

The CDR3 sequence is CASSPPPGPRGYGYTF. The CDR3 nucleotides read TGTGCCAGCAGCCCACCCCCAGGCCCGCGGGGCTATGGCTACACCTTC. The chain has TRBV5-4 and TRBJ1-2; no reliable D call. This CDR3 has 16 residues. Trimming took 4 bases from V and 4 from J, leaving 20 bases between them. Germline V gives CDR1 SGHNT, CDR2 YYREEE (reference sequence).

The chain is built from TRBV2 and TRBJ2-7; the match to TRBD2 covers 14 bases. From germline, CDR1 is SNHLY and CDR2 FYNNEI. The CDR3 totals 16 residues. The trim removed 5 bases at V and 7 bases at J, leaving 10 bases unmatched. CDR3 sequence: CASSPGLAGVFREQYF. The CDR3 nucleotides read TGTGCCAGCAGTCCGGGACTAGCGGGAGTCTTTAGAGAGCAGTACTTC.

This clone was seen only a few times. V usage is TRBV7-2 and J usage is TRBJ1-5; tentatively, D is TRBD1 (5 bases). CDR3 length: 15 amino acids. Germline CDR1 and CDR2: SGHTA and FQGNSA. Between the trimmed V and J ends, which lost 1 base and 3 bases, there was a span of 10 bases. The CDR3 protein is CASSLEQGFNQPQHF. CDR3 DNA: TGTGCCAGCAGCTTAGAGCAGGGATTCAATCAGCCCCAGCATTTT.

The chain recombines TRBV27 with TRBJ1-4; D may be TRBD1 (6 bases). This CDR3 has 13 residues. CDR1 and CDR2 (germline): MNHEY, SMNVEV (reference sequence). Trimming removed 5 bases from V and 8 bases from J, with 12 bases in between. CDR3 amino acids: CASSEQGREKLFF. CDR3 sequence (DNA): TGTGCCAGCAGTGAACAGGGAAGGGAAAAACTGTTTTTT.

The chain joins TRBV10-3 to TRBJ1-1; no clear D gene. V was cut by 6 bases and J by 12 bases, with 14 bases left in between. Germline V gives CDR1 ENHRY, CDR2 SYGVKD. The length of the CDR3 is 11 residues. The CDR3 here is CAIRGGFGSFF. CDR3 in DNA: TGTGCCATCAGAGGAGGGTTCGGATCTTTCTTT.

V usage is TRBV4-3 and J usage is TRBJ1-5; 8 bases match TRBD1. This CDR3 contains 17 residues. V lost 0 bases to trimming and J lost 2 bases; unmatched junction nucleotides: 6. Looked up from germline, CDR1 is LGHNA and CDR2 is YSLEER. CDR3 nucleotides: TGCGCCAGCAGCCAAGAGGCCCCGGGACAGGGCAATCAGCCCCAGCATTTT. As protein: CASSQEAPGQGNQPQHF.

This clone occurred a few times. The CDR3 is CASSVTPAYEQYF. The CDR3 coding sequence is TGTGCCAGCAGCGTCACTCCTGCCTACGAGCAGTACTTC. J is TRBJ2-7 and V is TRBV7-2, with D unclear. The CDR3 consists of 13 residues. The V gene lost 5 bases and the J gene lost 2 bases, with 10 bases spanning the gap. Germline loops: CDR1 SGHTA, CDR2 FQGNSA.

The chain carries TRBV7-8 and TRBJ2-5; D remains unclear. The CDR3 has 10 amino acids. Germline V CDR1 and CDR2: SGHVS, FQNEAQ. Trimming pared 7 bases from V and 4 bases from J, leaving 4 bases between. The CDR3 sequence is CASNRETQYF. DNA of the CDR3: TGTGCCAGCAATCGAGAGACCCAGTACTTC.

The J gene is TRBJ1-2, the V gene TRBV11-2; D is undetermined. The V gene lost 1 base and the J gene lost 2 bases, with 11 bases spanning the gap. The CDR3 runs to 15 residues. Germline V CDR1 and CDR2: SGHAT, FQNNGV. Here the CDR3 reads CASSLGSGGNYGYTF. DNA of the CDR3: TGTGCCAGCAGCTTAGGTAGCGGTGGAAACTATGGCTACACCTTC.

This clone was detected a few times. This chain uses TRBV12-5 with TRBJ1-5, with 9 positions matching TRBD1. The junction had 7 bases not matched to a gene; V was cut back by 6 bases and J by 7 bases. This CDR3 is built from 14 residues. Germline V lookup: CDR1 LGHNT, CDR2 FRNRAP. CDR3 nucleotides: TGTGCTAGTGGGACGGACAGGGGTTGGCAGCCCCAGCATTTT. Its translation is CASGTDRGWQPQHF.

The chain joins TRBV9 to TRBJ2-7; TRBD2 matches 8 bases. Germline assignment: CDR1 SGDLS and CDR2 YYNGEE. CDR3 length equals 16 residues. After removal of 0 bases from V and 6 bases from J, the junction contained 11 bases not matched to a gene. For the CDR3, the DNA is TGTGCCAGCAGCGTAGCTGGGAGCGGGAGTCTTCTCGAGCAGTACTTC. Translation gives CASSVAGSGSLLEQYF.

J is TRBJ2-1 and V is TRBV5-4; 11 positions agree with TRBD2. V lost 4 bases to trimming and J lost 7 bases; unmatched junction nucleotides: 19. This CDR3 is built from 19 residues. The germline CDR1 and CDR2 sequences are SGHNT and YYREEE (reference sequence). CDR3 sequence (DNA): TGTGCCAGCAGCCCAGCGATATCGGTAGCGGGAGGGCCGATGAATGAGCAGTTCTTC. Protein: CASSPAISVAGGPMNEQFF.

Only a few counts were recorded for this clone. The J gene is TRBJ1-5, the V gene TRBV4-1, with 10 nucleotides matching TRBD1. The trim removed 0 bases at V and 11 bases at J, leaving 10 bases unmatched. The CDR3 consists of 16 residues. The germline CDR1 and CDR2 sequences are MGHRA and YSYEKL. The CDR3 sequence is CASSQDGDRGGKSQHF. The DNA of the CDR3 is TGCGCCAGCAGCCAAGATGGGGACAGGGGTGGGAAGTCCCAGCATTTT.

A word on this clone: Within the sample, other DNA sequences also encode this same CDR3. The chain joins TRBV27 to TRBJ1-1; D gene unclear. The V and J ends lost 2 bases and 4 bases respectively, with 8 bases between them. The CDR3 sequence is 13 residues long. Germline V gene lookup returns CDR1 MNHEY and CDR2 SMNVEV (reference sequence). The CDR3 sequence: CASSLSRGTEAFF. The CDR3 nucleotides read TGTGCCAGCAGTTTAAGCCGGGGCACTGAAGCTTTCTTT.